This T cell receptor beta chain derives from a study of CD8+ T cells in alopecia areata. Looking at the study overall: Patients received oral tofacitinib, 5 to 10 mg twice daily, for moderate-to-severe alopecia areata.

Isolated RNA was reverse transcribed into cDNA used as the sequencing template. The assay was immunoSEQ multiplex PCR, and TCRdb's table has in-frame clones only and misses some. Here the sample spans approximately 140,000 clones, 75% to 90% being singletons. Overall study results and limits: In lesional scalp, particularly from alopecia totalis/universalis, clonality was higher than in normal scalp.

V was cut by 10 bases and J by 2 bases, with 4 bases left in between. There are 10 residues in the CDR3. CDR1 and CDR2 from the germline V gene are MNHNS and SASEGT. Specimens obtained from alopecia areata patients comprised lesional scalp punch biopsies and peripheral blood. Starting from PBMCs, sorting isolated CD4+ and CD8+ T cells. Notes on this clone: Its antigen remains unidentified.

The chain is built from TRBV6-1 and TRBJ2-3; no definite D call. The TCR originated in a human donor with alopecia areata. The sample was CD8+ T cells sorted from blood, taken at week 0. The CDR3 DNA sequence: TGTGCCACTCACACAGATACGCAGTATTTT. Its translation: CATHTDTQYF.